These 5 T cell receptor beta chains were all obtained from the same sample, sequenced in a study of cytomegalovirus exposure and HLA in healthy donors. PCR amplification relied on 60 Vbeta primers (plus 13 Jbeta primers). TCRdb keeps only in-frame clones here, not all; method: immunoSEQ multiplex PCR. The data contain approximately 180,000 clones, over 70% of them seen just once; the ten biggest clones take up about 2%. The specimen was PBMCs. Receptor source: a woman in her 30s in good health and CMV-seronegative.

The chain joins TRBV5-6 to TRBJ1-2; 7 positions agree with TRBD1. Trimming removed 0 bases from V and 8 bases from J; junction bases left unmatched: 4. Per the germline V gene, CDR1 is SGHDT and CDR2 is YYEEEE. The CDR3 length is 13 residues. In DNA, the CDR3 is TGTGCCAGCAGCTTGGGTCAGGGGGAAGGCTACACCTTC. Its translation is CASSLGQGEGYTF.

V is TRBV19 and J is TRBJ2-1; D is perhaps TRBD1 (6 bases). V was clipped by 5 bases and J by 1 base, with 15 bases between them. The CDR3 has 16 residues. Looked up from germline, CDR1 is LNHDA and CDR2 is SQIVND (reference sequence). This chain's CDR3 is CASSGNRVRSYNEQFF. CDR3 coding DNA: TGTGCCAGTAGTGGCAACAGGGTGCGGTCCTACAATGAGCAGTTCTTC.

The chain is built from TRBV12-5 and TRBJ2-2; 10 nucleotides align to TRBD2. With V trimmed by 0 bases and J by 6 bases, 10 bases remained unmatched. Germline loops: CDR1 LGHNT, CDR2 FRNRAP. This CDR3 has 18 amino acids. Written as DNA, the CDR3 is TGTGCTAGTGGTTTGGTAAAACGCGGACTAGCGGTTTCCGGGGAGCTGTTTTTT. Protein product: CASGLVKRGLAVSGELFF.

This chain joins TRBV28 and TRBJ2-1; 12 bases are shared with TRBD2. Trimming removed 5 bases from V and 4 bases from J; junction bases left unmatched: 6. The CDR3 consists of 16 residues. Germline CDR1 is MDHEN and CDR2 is SYDVKM. The CDR3 sequence is CASSPGLAGLYNEQFF. The CDR3 nucleotides read TGTGCCAGCAGTCCAGGACTAGCGGGGCTTTACAATGAGCAGTTCTTC.

About this clone itself: Mismatch with germline at one junction end may stem from a read error. This chain connects TRBV7-9 to TRBJ2-3; 12 bases fit TRBD1. The CDR3 extends over 16 amino acids. Germline loops: CDR1 SEHNR, CDR2 FQNEAQ (reference sequence). CDR3 DNA: TGTTCCAGCAGCTTTGGGACAGGGGGCGGGACAGATACGCAGTATTTT. It codes for CSSSFGTGGGTDTQYF.